This T cell receptor (beta chain) was found in a study of CD8 T cells in Susac syndrome. About the study: Within the group of sequenced Susac syndrome patients, six had active disease and eight were in remission.

The CDR3 runs 12 residues. The germline gives CDR1 SQVTM, CDR2 ANQGSEA. Trimming took 3 bases from V and 3 from J, leaving 7 bases between them. With random hexamers, reverse transcription was performed on about 0.5 to 1 ug of RNA. TCRdb re-called the immunoSEQ multiplex PCR reads through MiXCR, storing one row per CDR3 protein. The sample contains under 200,000 distinct CDR3 sequences, approximately 94% of which appear only once. Negative isolation was used for CD8+ and CD4+ T cells, and FACS enrichment was applied to TEMRA cells. Input material: CD4+ T cells from PBMCs. This sequence was found in a human donor with Susac syndrome. The rearrangement uses TRBV29-1 and TRBJ2-3; D not resolved. Here the CDR3 reads CSVEGSTDTQYF. The CDR3 DNA reads as TGCAGCGTTGAGGGCAGTACAGATACGCAGTATTTT.